The 9 T cell receptor beta chains presented below share a single source sample, sequenced in a study of regulatory T cells in long-lasting Graves disease. Time point reported: persistent/refractory GD, antithyroid drugs over 5 years with positive TRAb. Extracted RNA from PBMCs served as the source of the TCR library. With iRepertoire HTBI primers and Arm-PCR of CDR3 regions, TCR beta libraries were built. From the multiplex PCR reads, TCRdb called clonotypes with MiXCR, one entry per CDR3 protein. The sample has 400,000 to 500,000 distinct CDR3 sequences; around 20% are singletons. The source was peripheral blood mononuclear cells (PBMCs), collected when the disease was refractory, from a patient treated with antithyroid drugs. The receptor source for this set is a female donor with Graves disease.

This clonotype was recorded at least ten times. The CDR3 DNA follows: TGTGCCAGCAGAATGATCATGGACACCGGGGAGCTGTTTTTT. Amino acids: CASRMIMDTGELFF. The V and J genes are TRBV2 and TRBJ2-2; D is ambiguous. CDR1 SNHLY and CDR2 FYNNEI come from the germline V gene. The CDR3 totals 14 residues. V was cut by 6 bases and J by 3 bases, with 11 bases left in between.

The V call is TRBV20-1, the J call TRBJ2-2; 7 positions agree with TRBD1. The length of the CDR3 is 15 residues. CDR1 DFQATT and CDR2 SNEGSKA come from the germline V gene (reference sequence). The V gene end was trimmed by 0 bases and the J gene end by 6 bases; junction bases not matched to a gene: 7. The CDR3, as DNA: TGCAGTGCTAGAGATAAAGGGGGCGTTTCCGGGGAGCTGTTTTTT. Protein: CSARDKGGVSGELFF.

This clonotype was observed many times. V usage is TRBV29-1 and J usage is TRBJ2-5; D may be TRBD2 (5 bases). V gave up 6 bases and J gave up 2 bases, with 13 bases separating them. The CDR3 extends over 13 amino acids. Germline CDR1 reads SQVTM; CDR2 reads ANQGSEA. The CDR3 protein is CSVIPREQETQYF. The CDR3 coding sequence is TGCAGCGTGATCCCCCGGGAACAAGAGACCCAGTACTTC.

Regarding this clonotype: A much larger clone differs from this one at a single base, so this may be a read error. The CDR3 carries no conserved terminal phenylalanine or tryptophan, so it likely arises from a read error. J is TRBJ1-2 and V is TRBV28, with TRBD1 matching 9 bases. Germline V gives CDR1 MDHEN, CDR2 SYDVKM. The trim removed 10 bases at V and 4 bases at J, leaving 16 bases unmatched. CDR3 size: 16 residues. CDR3: CATRSLQGALGYGYTL. Written as DNA, the CDR3 is TGTGCCACCCGCTCCCTACAGGGGGCGCTGGGCTATGGCTACACCCTC.

This clonotype was counted many times. The chain employs TRBV2 and TRBJ2-5, with 9 positions matching TRBD1. This CDR3 has 13 residues. The germline V gene encodes CDR1 SNHLY and CDR2 FYNNEI. The V gene end was trimmed by 8 bases and the J gene end by 5 bases; junction bases not matched to a gene: 6. The CDR3 coding sequence is TGTGCCAGCCCTTCGGGGACAGGGGAGACCCAGTACTTC. It is translated as CASPSGTGETQYF.

The V and J genes are TRBV9 and TRBJ2-5, with TRBD2 as a possible D gene (5 bases). The CDR3 has 17 residues. The germline CDR1 and CDR2 sequences are SGDLS and YYNGEE. Trimming pared 1 base from V and 2 bases from J, leaving 18 bases between. CDR3 nucleotides: TGTGCCAGCAGCGTACGGGCGGGCGGTAGCGCTCAAGAGACCCAGTACTTC. Encoded protein: CASSVRAGGSAQETQYF.

This clonotype was observed at least ten times. This chain connects TRBV28 to TRBJ1-4; D perhaps matches TRBD1 (5 bases). V was cut by 8 bases and J by 14 bases, with 9 bases left in between. Germline assignment: CDR1 MDHEN and CDR2 SYDVKM. This CDR3 region has 9 residues. CDR3 protein: CASGGPLFF. CDR3 in DNA: TGTGCCAGCGGGGGTCCCCTGTTTTTT.

CDR3 region: CSAQGSTHYEQYF. The CDR3 coding sequence is TGCAGTGCCCAGGGAAGCACCCACTACGAGCAGTACTTC. This chain connects TRBV20-1 to TRBJ2-7; possible D gene TRBD1, 5 bases. Trimming removed 6 bases at V and 3 bases at J, with 15 bases between. The CDR3 is made up of 13 amino acids. CDR1 and CDR2 (germline): DFQATT, SNEGSKA (reference sequence).

This chain's CDR3 is CASSQVGELFF. The CDR3 bases are TGCGCCAGCAGCCAAGTCGGGGAGCTGTTTTTT. This chain connects TRBV4-1 to TRBJ2-2, with no clear D. The V end lost 1 base, the J end lost 7 bases, and 1 base lay between the germline ends. CDR3 length: 11 amino acids. CDR1 MGHRA and CDR2 YSYEKL come from the germline V gene.